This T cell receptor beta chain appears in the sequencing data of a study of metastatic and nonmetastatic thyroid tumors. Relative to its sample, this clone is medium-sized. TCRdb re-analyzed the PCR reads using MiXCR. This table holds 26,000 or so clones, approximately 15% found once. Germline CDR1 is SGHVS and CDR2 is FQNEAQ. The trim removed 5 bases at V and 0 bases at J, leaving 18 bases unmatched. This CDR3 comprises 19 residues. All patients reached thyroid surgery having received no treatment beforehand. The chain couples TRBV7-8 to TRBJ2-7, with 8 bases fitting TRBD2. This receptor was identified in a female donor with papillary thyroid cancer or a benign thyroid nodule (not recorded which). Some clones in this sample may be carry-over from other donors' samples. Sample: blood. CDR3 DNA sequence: TGTGCCAGCAGCCGCCGTCCAGCGGGAGAGCCTTCCAGCTCCTACGAGCAGTACTTC. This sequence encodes CASSRRPAGEPSSSYEQYF. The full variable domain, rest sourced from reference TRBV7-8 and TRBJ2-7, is GAGVSQSPRYKVAKRGQDVALRCDPISGHVSLFWYQQALGQGPEFLTYFQNEAQLDKSGLPSDRFFAERPEGSVSTLKIQRTQQEDSAVYLCASSRRPAGEPSSSYEQYFGPGTRLTVT.